This TCR beta chain appears in the sequencing data of a study of blood T cell repertoires in COVID-19. Authors' data handling: Amplification of reference gene primers provided the estimated nucleated cell counts. TCRdb's table, derived via immunoSEQ multiplex PCR, lists solely in-frame clones and lacks some. The DNA gave D and trimming, while V, J and clone size come from that table. This sample has 150,000 to 200,000 clones, with 79% found just once. V was clipped by 0 bases and J by 7 bases, with 11 bases between them. Looked up from germline, CDR1 is SGHNT and CDR2 is YYREEE (reference sequence). CDR3 length: 14 residues.

The chain combines TRBV5-4 with TRBJ2-1; perhaps TRBD2 as D (5 bases). The sequenced material came from peripheral blood. The sequence was obtained from a woman aged 40-49 years with COVID-19, enrolled during active disease. The CDR3 is CASSLGGSENEQFF. The CDR3 DNA is TGTGCCAGCAGCTTGGGAGGGTCAGAGAATGAGCAGTTCTTC.